The 24 T cell receptor beta chains below all came from one sample that was sequenced in a study of cytomegalovirus exposure and HLA in healthy donors. TCRdb's copy holds only in-frame clones and misses some; the assay was immunoSEQ multiplex PCR. The repertoire consists of 150,000 to 200,000 clones, with about 87% occurring once and the leading ten covering approximately 1.5%. Sequencing was carried out using PBMCs. The receptors here all came from a woman aged 25 to 39 in good health and CMV-seronegative.

This clone was recorded a few times. The chain combines TRBV7-6 with TRBJ1-2; D perhaps matches TRBD1 (5 bases). CDR1 is SGHVS and CDR2 is FNYEAQ in the germline V gene. The CDR3 spans 13 residues. With 3 bases removed from V and 8 bases from J, the gap between germline ends came to 13 bases. This chain's CDR3 is CASSLPGGKGYTF. In DNA form, the CDR3 reads TGTGCCAGCAGCTTGCCGGGGGGGAAGGGCTACACCTTC.

The CDR3 loop is CASSEWDINLSNQPQHF. CDR3 in DNA: TGTGCCAGCAGTGAGTGGGACATCAACCTAAGCAATCAGCCCCAGCATTTT. This chain links TRBV6-1 with TRBJ1-5, with D possibly being TRBD1 (6 bases). The germline V gene encodes CDR1 MNHNS and CDR2 SASEGT. This CDR3 has 17 residues. V was trimmed by 3 bases and J by 1 base, leaving 16 bases between them.

The rearrangement links TRBV5-4 to TRBJ2-1, with a possible D match to TRBD2 (6 bases). The ends were cut back, 2 bases at V and 5 bases at J, with 11 bases in the middle. The CDR3 extends over 14 amino acids. From germline, CDR1 is SGHNT and CDR2 YYREEE (reference sequence). The CDR3: CASSFTWGDNEQFF. CDR3 in DNA: TGTGCCAGCAGCTTCACGTGGGGGGACAATGAGCAGTTCTTC.

V gene TRBV27 combines with J gene TRBJ1-1; 7 nucleotides align to TRBD1. The CDR3 totals 15 residues. Trimming at V came to 7 bases and at J to 4 bases, leaving 12 bases not matched to a gene. Germline V CDR1 and CDR2: MNHEY, SMNVEV (reference sequence). The CDR3 protein is CASTPDRAGTTEAFF. As DNA, the CDR3 is TGTGCCAGCACCCCCGACAGGGCCGGGACCACTGAAGCTTTCTTT.

The table lists this clone with a count of one. The genes are TRBV7-2 and TRBJ2-5; unclear D gene. Per the germline V gene, CDR1 is SGHTA and CDR2 is FQGNSA. Trimming took 5 bases from V and 4 from J, leaving 11 bases between them. The CDR3 has 13 residues. CDR3 protein: CASSTDPGETQYF. The CDR3 DNA reads TGTGCCAGCAGCACCGACCCGGGAGAGACCCAGTACTTC.

The chain joins TRBV12-2 to TRBJ1-2; the table assigns TRBD1, which was not confirmed against the DNA. TRBV12-2 constitutes a pseudogene. CDR3 length: 14 amino acids. The CDR3 here is CASRVTTGNYGYTF. The CDR3, as DNA: TGTGCAAGTCGCGTCACGACAGGGAACTATGGCTACACCTTC.

This rearrangement joins TRBV10-3 to TRBJ2-7, with 9 bases fitting TRBD1. CDR1 is ENHRY and CDR2 is SYGVKD in the germline V gene. CDR3 length: 17 residues. Trimming removed 3 bases from V and 3 bases from J; junction bases left unmatched: 12. Written as DNA, the CDR3 is TGTGCCATCAGTGATCTTAGGACAGGGGCTACTCTCTACGAGCAGTACTTC. It is translated as CAISDLRTGATLYEQYF.

This clone was observed a few times. The gene calls are TRBV27 and TRBJ2-7; the D gene is possibly TRBD1 (6 bases). The CDR3 is 13 amino acids. Trimming stripped 8 bases from V and 2 bases from J, with 13 bases between. The germline gives CDR1 MNHEY, CDR2 SMNVEV (reference sequence). CDR3 bases: TGTGCCAGCGGAACAGGGTTGCCCTACGAGCAGTACTTC. Protein product: CASGTGLPYEQYF.

CDR3 DNA: TGTGCCAGCAGCTTAGAAGGGACAGGGGGGCGACAGCCCCAGCATTTT. This translates into CASSLEGTGGRQPQHF. This chain joins TRBV7-8 and TRBJ1-5; 11 nucleotides align to TRBD1. CDR1 is SGHVS and CDR2 is FQNEAQ in the germline V gene. The CDR3 spans 16 residues. Germline trimming cut 1 base from V and 7 bases from J; bases unmatched to any gene: 6.

The chain is built from TRBV11-3 and TRBJ2-3; 10 bases fit TRBD1. The germline CDR1 and CDR2 sequences are SGHNT and YENEEA. V gave up 5 bases and J gave up 4 bases; unmatched junction bases: 9. The CDR3 has 16 amino acids. The CDR3: CASSQRTGGMADTQYF. In DNA form, the CDR3 reads TGTGCCAGCAGCCAGAGGACAGGGGGTATGGCAGATACGCAGTATTTT.

The V gene is TRBV2, the J gene TRBJ1-2; unclear D gene. Germline values: CDR1 SNHLY, CDR2 FYNNEI. With 5 bases removed from V and 5 bases from J, the gap between germline ends came to 18 bases. There are 15 residues in the CDR3. In DNA form, the CDR3 reads TGTGCCAGCAGTCCTAGAATAAAGGAAAGGTATGGCTACACCTTC. Protein product: CASSPRIKERYGYTF.

The rearrangement joins TRBV25-1 to TRBJ1-1; 8 nucleotides line up with TRBD1. Trimming removed 4 bases from V and 7 bases from J; junction bases left unmatched: 8. The CDR3 covers 14 residues. Germline V gene data show CDR1 as MGHDK and CDR2 as SYGVNS. The CDR3 spells CASSGGQGLSEAFF. DNA of the CDR3: TGTGCCAGCAGTGGCGGACAGGGACTAAGTGAAGCTTTCTTT.

The chain couples TRBV14 to TRBJ1-2; D ambiguous. The V end was cut by 3 bases, the J end by 6 bases, with 11 bases between. This CDR3 has 13 residues. Germline V lookup: CDR1 SGHDN, CDR2 FVKESK. CDR3 coding DNA: TGTGCCAGCAGCCATGGGAGAGGAGATGGCTACACCTTC. Translated, it gives CASSHGRGDGYTF.

The chain uses TRBV6-5 and TRBJ2-5, with D possibly being TRBD1 (6 bases). V lost 4 bases and J lost 2, with 11 bases in between. The germline V gene has CDR1 MNHEY and CDR2 SVGAGI. The CDR3 runs to 14 residues. The CDR3 loop reads CASSSTRGQETQYF. For the CDR3, the DNA is TGTGCCAGCAGTTCGACCAGGGGACAAGAGACCCAGTACTTC.

The chain carries TRBV6-5 and TRBJ1-2; D ambiguous. CDR3 length equals 15 residues. Trimming pared 5 bases from V and 2 bases from J, leaving 15 bases between. In germline, CDR1 is MNHEY, CDR2 SVGAGI. CDR3 DNA sequence: TGTGCCAGCAGTCTCCGTGGCCCTTTCAACTATGGCTACACCTTC. Residues: CASSLRGPFNYGYTF.

This chain links TRBV5-6 with TRBJ2-7; 7 nucleotides align to TRBD1. Losses at the gene ends were 2 bases for V and 6 bases for J; bases not matched to a gene: 11. The length of the CDR3 is 15 residues. Per the germline V gene, CDR1 is SGHDT and CDR2 is YYEEEE. CDR3 sequence: CASSFGDRQQGEQYF. The CDR3 DNA reads as TGTGCCAGCAGCTTCGGGGACAGACAACAGGGCGAGCAGTACTTC.

The rearrangement links TRBV4-1 to TRBJ2-5; TRBD1 is a possible D gene (5 bases). The germline V gene encodes CDR1 MGHRA and CDR2 YSYEKL. This CDR3 comprises 15 residues. Trimming took 4 bases from V and 5 from J, leaving 17 bases between them. In DNA, the CDR3 is TGCGCCAGCAGCCTCCCCGGACCAGGGCCGGAGACCCAGTACTTC. Amino acid sequence: CASSLPGPGPETQYF.

This chain joins TRBV5-6 and TRBJ2-5, with D perhaps matching TRBD1 (7 bases). Deletions cut 3 bases from V and 5 bases from J, with 20 bases between. The CDR3 totals 16 residues. CDR1 is SGHDT, CDR2 YYEEEE, per germline. The DNA of the CDR3 is TGTGCCAGCAGCTGGAAGGGGGCCAAGGGGAGGGAGACCCAGTACTTC. This gives the protein CASSWKGAKGRETQYF.

J is TRBJ2-1 and V is TRBV27, with D perhaps matching TRBD2 (6 bases). Trimming removed 8 bases from V and 0 bases from J, with 17 bases in between. Germline-derived CDR1 and CDR2 are MNHEY and SMNVEV (reference sequence). The CDR3 is made up of 16 amino acids. CDR3 residues: CASRAQTGGSYNEQFF. As DNA, the CDR3 is TGTGCCAGCCGCGCCCAGACCGGGGGCTCCTACAATGAGCAGTTCTTC.

J is TRBJ2-5 and V is TRBV5-1; TRBD2 is a possible D gene (6 bases). CDR1 and CDR2 (germline): SGHRS, YFSETQ. Trimming shortened V by 3 bases and J by 4 bases, and 10 bases separated the two germline ends. This CDR3 is built from 13 residues. This CDR3 is CASSSSGGETQYF. The DNA of the CDR3 is TGCGCCAGCAGCTCCTCCGGGGGAGAGACCCAGTACTTC.

This chain connects TRBV29-1 to TRBJ2-7; D may match TRBD1 or TRBD2 (5 bases each). The ends were cut back, 4 bases at V and 0 bases at J, with 13 bases in the middle. In germline, CDR1 is SQVTM, CDR2 ANQGSEA. The CDR3 covers 14 residues. CDR3 residues: CSVVERTSSYEQYF. CDR3 DNA: TGCAGCGTTGTAGAGCGGACAAGCTCCTACGAGCAGTACTTC.

The chain recombines TRBV10-1 with TRBJ1-4; 8 bases agree with TRBD1. The CDR3 spans 14 residues. V shed 6 bases, J shed 6 bases, and the junction held 6 bases outside the gene matches. Germline CDR1 reads WNHNN; CDR2 reads SYGVQD (reference sequence). In DNA, the CDR3 is TGCGCCAGCAGAGCAGGGGGCTCTGATGAAAAACTGTTTTTT. The encoded protein is CASRAGGSDEKLFF.

The J gene is TRBJ2-7, the V gene TRBV29-1, with D uncertain. Deletions cut 4 bases from V and 0 bases from J, with 10 bases between. This CDR3 comprises 13 residues. The germline V gene has CDR1 SQVTM and CDR2 ANQGSEA. The CDR3: CSVAEASSYEQYF. The DNA of the CDR3 is TGCAGCGTTGCTGAGGCCAGCTCCTACGAGCAGTACTTC.

This clone was seen a few times. The chain carries TRBV19 and TRBJ2-2; 11 bases are shared with TRBD2. Germline V gene lookup returns CDR1 LNHDA and CDR2 SQIVND (reference sequence). The CDR3 covers 20 residues. The junction had 17 bases not matched to a gene; V was cut back by 7 bases and J by 1 base. The CDR3 reads CASTPWAGLAGTLNTGELFF. As DNA, the CDR3 is TGTGCCAGTACCCCGTGGGCAGGACTAGCGGGCACCTTGAACACCGGGGAGCTGTTTTTT.